This is a list of T cell receptor beta chains from one sample in a study of T cells after posttransplantation cyclophosphamide. TCRdb's table, derived via immunoSEQ multiplex PCR, lists solely in-frame clones and lacks some. The table includes thousands of clones, 85% to 90% detected once. Sequencing was done on a sample of CD8+ T cells sorted from PBMCs. The source is a woman aged 50 to 60 in good health and a related stem cell transplant donor. CDR3s include the opening cysteine and the closing phenylalanine or tryptophan. D genes are given only for firm matches. Not every row has a clone size; where given, it reads once, few, many or a size class.

D,size,J,V,CDR3,DNA
-,-,TRBJ2-3,TRBV7-6,CASSLEGAGGSTDTQYF,TGTGCCAGCAGCTTAGAGGGGGCCGGGGGCTCCACAGATACGCAGTATTTT
TRBD1,-,TRBJ1-5,TRBV5-5,CASSPGQVSQPQHF,TGTGCCAGCAGCCCCGGACAGGTTAGTCAGCCCCAGCATTTT
-,-,TRBJ1-1,TRBV28,CASSSGSTENTEAFF,TGTGCCAGCAGTTCGGGGAGCACCGAGAACACTGAAGCTTTCTTT
TRBD2,-,TRBJ2-7,TRBV11-2,CASSAIAGGSYEQYF,TGTGCCAGCAGCGCAATAGCGGGGGGCTCCTACGAGCAGTACTTC
TRBD1,large,TRBJ2-7,TRBV18,CASTDRNGNEQYF,TGTGCCAGCACGGACAGGAACGGAAACGAGCAGTACTTC
-,-,TRBJ2-1,TRBV10-3,CAISDDLADNEQFF,TGTGCCATCAGTGACGATTTAGCGGACAATGAGCAGTTCTTC
-,-,TRBJ2-1,TRBV6-4,CASSDSQGSYNEQFF,TGTGCCAGCAGTGACTCGCAGGGGTCCTACAATGAGCAGTTCTTC
-,-,TRBJ2-5,TRBV25-1,CASSARGGIETQYF,TGTGCCAGCAGTGCGCGGGGAGGAATAGAGACCCAGTACTTC
-,-,TRBJ1-1,TRBV27,CASSPLRTANNPHPPWDTEAFF,TGTGCCAGCAGTCCGCTCCGGACAGCCAATAACCCTCATCCCCCATGGGACACTGAAGCTTTCTTT
-,-,TRBJ2-6,TRBV27,CATTRSSGANVLTF,TGTGCCACCACTCGGAGCTCTGGGGCCAACGTCCTGACTTTC
TRBD1,-,TRBJ2-7,TRBV9,CASSARDRDNEQYF,TGTGCCAGCAGCGCCCGGGACAGGGACAACGAGCAGTACTTC
TRBD1,-,TRBJ1-2,TRBV28,CASSFRGTVERGYTF,TGTGCCAGCAGTTTCCGGGGGACAGTAGAAAGGGGCTACACCTTC
TRBD2,-,TRBJ2-1,TRBV6-1,CASSEKTSGYNEQFF,TGTGCCAGCAGTGAAAAAACTAGCGGCTACAATGAGCAGTTCTTC
-,few,TRBJ1-4,TRBV6-5,CASSLDRSNEKLFF,TGTGCCAGCAGTTTAGACAGGAGTAATGAAAAACTGTTTTTT
-,-,TRBJ1-6,TRBV5-6,CASSSPFDTGTSYNSPLHF,TGTGCCAGCAGCAGCCCCTTTGACACAGGGACCTCCTATAATTCACCCCTCCACTTT
-,-,TRBJ2-1,TRBV28,CASSSTGDNEQFF,TGTGCCAGCAGTTCGACAGGCGACAATGAGCAGTTCTTC
TRBD2,-,TRBJ2-1,TRBV4-1,CASSQGPSGNNEQFF,TGCGCCAGCAGCCAAGGTCCTAGCGGGAACAATGAGCAGTTCTTC
TRBD1,-,TRBJ2-7,TRBV25-1,CASSVNRGVYEQYF,TGTGCCAGCAGTGTAAACAGGGGTGTCTACGAGCAGTACTTT
-,-,TRBJ2-1,TRBV14,CASTLGPFEVYNEQFF,TGTGCCAGCACCCTCGGTCCTTTTGAGGTGTACAATGAGCAGTTCTTC
-,-,TRBJ2-1,TRBV19,CASRSQGSSYNEQFF,TGTGCCAGTAGATCACAGGGATCCTCCTACAATGAGCAGTTCTTC
-,-,TRBJ1-1,TRBV2,CANQGGTEAFF,TGTGCCAACCAGGGAGGGACTGAAGCTTTCTTT
TRBD1,once,TRBJ2-3,TRBV14,CASSQDLGGQDQDTQYF,TGTGCCAGCAGCCAAGATCTGGGGGGACAGGACCAAGATACGCAGTATTTT
TRBD2,-,TRBJ2-7,TRBV4-1,CASSQVGGSSYEQYF,TGCGCCAGCAGCCAAGTGGGCGGGAGCTCCTACGAGCAGTACTTC
TRBD1,-,TRBJ1-4,TRBV9,CASTPGQGKGEKLFF,TGTGCCAGCACTCCGGGACAGGGGAAGGGGGAAAAACTGTTTTTT
-,-,TRBJ2-1,TRBV5-4,CASSFSYNEQFF,TGTGCCAGCAGCTTTTCTTACAATGAGCAGTTCTTC
-,-,TRBJ1-1,TRBV9,CASSVVWTTEAFF,TGTGCCAGCAGCGTAGTTTGGACTACTGAAGCTTTCTTT
TRBD2,-,TRBJ2-7,TRBV7-9,CAVLPGLAGFYEQYF,TGTGCAGTCCTTCCGGGACTAGCGGGTTTCTACGAGCAGTACTTC
TRBD1,-,TRBJ2-7,TRBV27,CASTPGRGQISDEQYF,TGTGCCAGCACACCAGGCAGGGGGCAGATCTCCGACGAGCAGTACTTC
TRBD1,-,TRBJ1-6,TRBV7-6,CASSLQGGGSPLHF,TGTGCCAGCAGTTTACAGGGGGGCGGATCACCCCTCCACTTT
TRBD2,-,TRBJ2-1,TRBV5-8,CASSPRSGRRNEQFF,TGTGCCAGCAGCCCTAGGAGCGGGAGAAGGAATGAGCAGTTCTTC
-,-,TRBJ2-7,TRBV11-2,CASSLGYYEQYF,TGTGCCAGCAGCTTAGGGTACTACGAGCAGTACTTC
-,-,TRBJ2-2,TRBV15,CATRELRAGELFF,-
TRBD2,-,TRBJ2-1,TRBV6-4,CASSEKGLASNEQFF,TGTGCCAGCAGTGAAAAGGGACTAGCATCCAATGAGCAGTTCTTC
TRBD1,-,TRBJ1-1,TRBV29-1,CSVEDLLGTGTSLSKDTEAFF,TGCAGCGTTGAAGATCTTCTTGGGACAGGGACCTCTCTAAGCAAGGACACTGAAGCTTTCTTT
-,-,TRBJ2-6,TRBV4-2,CASSQDLSSGANVLTF,TGTGCCAGCAGCCAAGATCTAAGCTCTGGGGCCAACGTCCTGACTTTC
TRBD1,once,TRBJ2-5,TRBV4-1,CASSWDRLQETQYF,TGCGCCAGCAGCTGGGACAGGCTCCAAGAGACCCAGTACTTC
-,few,TRBJ1-4,TRBV5-1,CASSLAGWLPATNEKLFF,TGCGCCAGCAGCTTGGCCGGGTGGTTACCTGCAACTAATGAAAAACTGTTTTTT
TRBD1,-,TRBJ2-3,TRBV25-1,CAATGVWEDTQYF,TGTGCCGCCACAGGGGTGTGGGAAGATACGCAGTATTTT
-,few,TRBJ1-3,TRBV21-1,CASSKRAWNTIYF,TGTGCCAGCAGCAAGAGGGCATGGAACACCATATATTTT
-,once,TRBJ2-3,TRBV18,CASSLSSTDTQYF,TGTGCCAGCTCACTATCTAGCACAGATACGCAGTATTTT
-,-,TRBJ2-3,TRBV6-1,CASSDEGDTHPPDTQYF,TGTGCCAGCAGTGATGAGGGGGACACTCATCCCCCAGATACGCAGTATTTT
-,-,TRBJ1-4,TRBV27,CASSLWGGDNEKLFF,TGTGCCAGCAGTTTATGGGGAGGGGATAATGAAAAACTGTTTTTT
TRBD1,-,TRBJ1-1,TRBV10-3,CAISTGGSEAFF,TGTGCCATCAGTACAGGGGGATCTGAAGCTTTCTTT
-,-,TRBJ1-4,TRBV11-2,CASSPLGGIEEKLFF,TGTGCCAGCAGCCCCCTCGGGGGGATAGAGGAAAAACTGTTTTTT
TRBD1,-,TRBJ1-1,TRBV19,CASSIREDRGRNTEAFF,TGTGCCAGTAGTATAAGGGAAGACAGGGGCAGAAACACTGAAGCTTTCTTT
TRBD2,-,TRBJ2-1,TRBV27,CASSLGTSVVGEQFF,TGTGCCAGCAGTTTAGGGACTAGCGTCGTCGGAGAGCAGTTCTTC
TRBD2,-,TRBJ2-7,TRBV30,CAWTPAGGYEQYF,TGTGCCTGGACACCAGCGGGGGGCTACGAGCAGTACTTC
-,-,TRBJ1-1,TRBV10-1,CASSRSVVTEAFF,TGCGCCAGCAGCAGATCCGTCGTTACTGAAGCTTTCTTT
-,-,TRBJ1-2,TRBV6-1,CASWKGYKGGYGYTF,TGTGCCAGCTGGAAAGGATACAAAGGGGGCTATGGCTACACCTTC
TRBD2,once,TRBJ2-5,TRBV9,CASSAGTSAETQYF,TGTGCCAGCAGCGCAGGGACTAGCGCAGAGACCCAGTACTTC
-,-,TRBJ2-1,TRBV4-2,CASSVHSGNEQFF,TGTGCCAGCAGCGTTCACTCGGGGAATGAGCAGTTCTTC
TRBD2,-,TRBJ2-1,TRBV5-4,CASSGGTSGGADEQFF,TGTGCCAGCAGCGGGGGGACTAGCGGGGGGGCCGATGAGCAGTTCTTC
-,-,TRBJ2-7,TRBV7-9,CASSRGAIPYEQYF,TGTGCCAGTAGCCGGGGGGCTATTCCCTACGAGCAGTACTTC
-,-,TRBJ2-7,TRBV7-2,CASSLGQSAYEQYF,TGTGCCAGCAGTCTCGGACAATCCGCCTACGAGCAGTACTTC
TRBD2,-,TRBJ2-3,TRBV5-6,CASSWEREISDTQYF,TGTGCCAGCAGCTGGGAGCGGGAGATCTCAGATACGCAGTATTTT